Below, one TCR beta chain is given with its context. Antigen specificity is unknown. The data derive from a study of T cell responses to AZD1222 COVID-19 vaccine. Findings of the study overall: Possibly, clonal diversity was underestimated; donors were largely white British and included more females. Per reports, nearly half of all spike-specific TCRs target regions that are unmutated in variants. Among those given AZD1222, only 6 or 7 were seropositive at baseline.

The repertoire was sequenced with immunoSEQ multiplex PCR; TCRdb's copy has only in-frame clones and lacks some. The sample lists some 150,000 clones, 85% to 95% occurring once. Trimming pared 5 bases from V and 8 bases from J, leaving 13 bases between. The germline V gene encodes CDR1 SGHNT and CDR2 YENEEA. This CDR3 region has 13 residues. The sequence was collected from an adult in good health. The chain uses TRBV11-3 and TRBJ2-1; the D gene is possibly TRBD2 (6 bases). The sequencing used peripheral blood, collected on day 0 of MenACWY control vaccination. DNA for the CDR3: TGTGCCAGCAGCGCTGGGACTGACGATGAGCAGTTCTTC. As protein: CASSAGTDDEQFF.